Each of the 7 T cell receptor beta chains below was sequenced from the same sample in a study of shared clonotypes between healthy human individuals. The repertoire was sequenced with immunoSEQ multiplex PCR; TCRdb's copy has only in-frame clones and lacks some. The top ten clones hold under 0.15% of a sample with approximately 2.5 million clones, 85% to 95% of them seen once. Source material: naive CD4+ T cells sorted from blood. Subset here: CD45RA+ positively selected. These TCRs come from a young man in good health.

The chain links TRBV20-1 to TRBJ1-1; no clear D. CDR1 and CDR2 from the germline V gene are DFQATT and SNEGSKA (reference sequence). The ends were cut back, 6 bases at V and 10 bases at J, with 9 bases in the middle. CDR3 length equals 9 residues. The CDR3, as DNA: TGCAGTGCCGGAGGAGCAGCTTTCTTT. Amino acids: CSAGGAAFF.

This clone was found once. This chain connects TRBV10-3 to TRBJ1-2, with D perhaps matching TRBD1 (5 bases). V was cut by 2 bases and J by 8 bases, with 9 bases left in between. Germline CDR1 reads ENHRY; CDR2 reads SYGVKD. The CDR3 contains 12 residues. Here the CDR3 DNA reads TGTGCCATCAGTGAGGGGACCAGGGGCTACACCTTC. Translating it yields CAISEGTRGYTF.

The chain has TRBV7-2 and TRBJ1-1; D is ambiguous. Germline CDR1 and CDR2: SGHTA and FQGNSA. V gave up 6 bases and J gave up 5 bases, with 13 bases separating them. The CDR3 is 13 amino acids. CDR3 coding DNA: TGTGCCAGCAGTTTAACTGAGAAGACTGAAGCTTTCTTT. Residues: CASSLTEKTEAFF. Together with reference TRBV7-2 and TRBJ1-1, the CDR3 gives the full variable domain: GAGVSQSPSNKVTEKGKDVELRCDPISGHTALYWYRQSLGQGLEFLIYFQGNSAPDKSGLPSDRFSAERTGGSVSTLTIQRTQQEDSAVYLCASSLTEKTEAFFGQGTRLTVV.

The chain couples TRBV6-1 to TRBJ1-2, with a possible D match to TRBD1 (6 bases). V was pared by 1 base and J by 3 bases, with 9 bases between. The CDR3 totals 14 residues. Germline V gives CDR1 MNHNS, CDR2 SASEGT. For the CDR3, the DNA is TGTGCCAGCAGTGAAGTTAACAGGGACTATGGCTACACCTTC. It encodes CASSEVNRDYGYTF.

The table lists this clone with a few counts. Distinct nucleotide sequences in the sample also encode this CDR3. The V call is TRBV10-3, the J call TRBJ1-1; a possible D gene is TRBD1 (5 bases). The ends were cut back, 3 bases at V and 1 base at J, with 6 bases in the middle. Germline lookup yields CDR1 ENHRY and CDR2 SYGVKD. The length of the CDR3 is 13 residues. The CDR3 here is CAISDGGNTEAFF. CDR3 in DNA: TGTGCCATCAGTGATGGGGGGAACACTGAAGCTTTCTTT.

The gene calls are TRBV14 and TRBJ2-1; TRBD2 is a possible D gene (6 bases). The CDR3 covers 17 residues. The germline V gene encodes CDR1 SGHDN and CDR2 FVKESK. With 3 bases removed from V and 7 bases from J, the gap between germline ends came to 22 bases. The CDR3 bases are TGTGCCAGCAGCCACTCAGGACGGTTCATTCGGGGGAATGAGCAGTTCTTC. Encoded protein: CASSHSGRFIRGNEQFF.

The chain links TRBV10-3 to TRBJ2-1; TRBD2 matches 9 bases. The V gene end was trimmed by 8 bases and the J gene end by 6 bases; junction bases not matched to a gene: 5. CDR3 length equals 13 residues. Per the germline V gene, CDR1 is ENHRY and CDR2 is SYGVKD. The CDR3: CAISLAGPNEQFF. The CDR3 nucleotides are TGTGCCATCTCCCTAGCGGGACCCAATGAGCAGTTCTTC.